This entry features one T cell receptor beta chain sequence. Generated by immunoSEQ multiplex PCR, the TCRdb table keeps only in-frame clones and is missing some. The profile covers some 100,000 clones, with 88% appearing a single time and 5% taken by the ten largest. The data stem from a study of blood T cell repertoires in COVID-19. Study in general: In each case, the material was cDNA or gDNA derived from T cells, B-cell-depleted T cells, or PBMCs.

This CDR3 is built from 17 residues. V lost 4 bases and J lost 2, with 22 bases in between. Germline CDR1 reads SGDLS; CDR2 reads YYNGEE. The receptor comes from a human donor in a cohort sampled during active COVID-19. V is TRBV9 and J is TRBJ2-7; perhaps TRBD2 as D (6 bases). Source material: peripheral blood. The CDR3 loop reads CASSPGSGVSVTYEQYF. CDR3 sequence (DNA): TGTGCCAGCAGCCCAGGGTCGGGAGTCTCCGTAACCTACGAGCAGTACTTC. Full variable domain (rest looked up from reference TRBV9 and TRBJ2-7): DSGVTQTPKHLITATGQRVTLRCSPRSGDLSVYWYQQSLDQGLQFLIQYYNGEERAKGNILERFSAQQFPDLHSELNLSSLELGDSALYFCASSPGSGVSVTYEQYFGPGTRLTVT.